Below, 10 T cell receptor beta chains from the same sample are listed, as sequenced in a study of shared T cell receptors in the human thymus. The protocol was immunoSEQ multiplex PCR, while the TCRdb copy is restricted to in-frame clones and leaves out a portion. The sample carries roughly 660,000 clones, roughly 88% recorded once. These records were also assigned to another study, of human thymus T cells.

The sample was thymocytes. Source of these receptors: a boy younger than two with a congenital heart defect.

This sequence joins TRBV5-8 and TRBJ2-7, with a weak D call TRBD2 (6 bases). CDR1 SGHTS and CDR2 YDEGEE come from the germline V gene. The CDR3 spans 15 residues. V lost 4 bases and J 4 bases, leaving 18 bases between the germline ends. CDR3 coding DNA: TGTGCCAGCAGCCGTACAGACGGGGGTGGTTACGAGCAGTACTTC. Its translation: CASSRTDGGGYEQYF. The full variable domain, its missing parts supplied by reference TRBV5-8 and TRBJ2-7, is EAGVTQSPTHLIKTRGQQATLRCSPISGHTSVYWYQQALGLGLQFLLWYDEGEERNRGNFPPRFSGRQFPNYSSELNVNALELEDSALYLCASSRTDGGGYEQYFGPGTRLTVT.

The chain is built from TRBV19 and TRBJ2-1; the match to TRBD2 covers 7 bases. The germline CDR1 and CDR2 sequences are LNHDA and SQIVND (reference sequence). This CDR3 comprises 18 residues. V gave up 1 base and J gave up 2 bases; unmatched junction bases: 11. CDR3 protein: CASSIGKVSGITYNEQFF. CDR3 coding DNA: TGTGCCAGTAGTATAGGGAAAGTGAGCGGGATTACCTACAATGAGCAGTTCTTC.

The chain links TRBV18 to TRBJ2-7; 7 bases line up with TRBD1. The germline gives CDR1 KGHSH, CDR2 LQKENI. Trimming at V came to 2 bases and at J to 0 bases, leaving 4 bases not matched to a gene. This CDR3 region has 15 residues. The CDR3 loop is CASSPDRVNSYEQYF. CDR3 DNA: TGTGCCAGCTCACCAGACAGGGTAAACTCCTACGAGCAGTACTTC.

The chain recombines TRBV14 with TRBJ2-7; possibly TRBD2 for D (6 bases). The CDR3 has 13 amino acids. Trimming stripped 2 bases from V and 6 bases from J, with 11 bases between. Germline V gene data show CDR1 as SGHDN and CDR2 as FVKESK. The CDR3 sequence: CASSQIRDSEQYF. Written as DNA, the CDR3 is TGTGCCAGCAGCCAAATAAGGGACTCCGAGCAGTACTTC.

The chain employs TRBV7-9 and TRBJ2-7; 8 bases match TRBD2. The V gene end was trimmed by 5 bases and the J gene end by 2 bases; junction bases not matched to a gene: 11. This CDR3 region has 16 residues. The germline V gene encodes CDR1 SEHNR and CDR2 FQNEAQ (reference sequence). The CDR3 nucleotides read TGTGCCAGCAGCCCGAGATGGCGGGGGGCTGCCTACGAGCAGTACTTC. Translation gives CASSPRWRGAAYEQYF.

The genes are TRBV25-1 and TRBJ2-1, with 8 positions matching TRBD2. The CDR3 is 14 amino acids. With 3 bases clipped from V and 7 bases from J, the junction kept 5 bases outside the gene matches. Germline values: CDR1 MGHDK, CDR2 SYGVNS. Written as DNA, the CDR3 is TGTGCCAGCAGTGATCCCGGGACTAGTAATGAGCAGTTCTTC. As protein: CASSDPGTSNEQFF.

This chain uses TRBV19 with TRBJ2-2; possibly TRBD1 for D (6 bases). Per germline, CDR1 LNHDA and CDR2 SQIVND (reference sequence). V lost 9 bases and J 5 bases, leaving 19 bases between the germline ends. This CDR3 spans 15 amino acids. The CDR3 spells CASHGVGARTGELFF. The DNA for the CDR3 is TGTGCCAGCCACGGGGTGGGGGCGCGGACCGGGGAGCTGTTTTTT.

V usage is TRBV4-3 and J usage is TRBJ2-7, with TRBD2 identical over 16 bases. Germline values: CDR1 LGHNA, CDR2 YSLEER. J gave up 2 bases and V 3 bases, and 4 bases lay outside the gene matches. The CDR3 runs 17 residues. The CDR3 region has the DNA TGCGCCAGCAGCCAGGGACTAGCGGGAGGGATCGCCTACGAGCAGTACTTC. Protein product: CASSQGLAGGIAYEQYF.

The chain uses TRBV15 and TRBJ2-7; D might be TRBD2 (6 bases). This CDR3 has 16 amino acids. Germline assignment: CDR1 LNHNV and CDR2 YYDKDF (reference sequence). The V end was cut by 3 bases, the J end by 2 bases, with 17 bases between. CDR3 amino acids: CATSSDAGTEAYEQYF. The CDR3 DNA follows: TGTGCCACCAGCAGCGATGCCGGGACTGAAGCCTACGAGCAGTACTTC.

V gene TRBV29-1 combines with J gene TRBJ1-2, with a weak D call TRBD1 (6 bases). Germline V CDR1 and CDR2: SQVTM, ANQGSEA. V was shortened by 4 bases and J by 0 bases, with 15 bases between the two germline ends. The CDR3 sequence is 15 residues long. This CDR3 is CSVGVSGQANYGYTF. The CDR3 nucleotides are TGCAGCGTTGGGGTTTCGGGACAAGCTAACTATGGCTACACCTTC.